These 6 T cell receptor beta chains were all obtained from the same sample, sequenced in a study of blood T cell repertoires in COVID-19. Sequenced by immunoSEQ multiplex PCR; TCRdb stores in-frame clones only, minus some. The data contain around 210,000 clones, more than 80% of them singletons. The sequenced material came from PBMCs or T cells enriched from blood (not recorded which). The receptors shown here come from a woman between 18 and 29 years old who had recovered from COVID-19.

This clone was found once. V gene TRBV5-1 combines with J gene TRBJ2-6, with D perhaps TRBD1 (6 bases). The V end lost 3 bases, the J end lost 3 bases, and 10 bases lay between the germline ends. The germline gives CDR1 SGHRS, CDR2 YFSETQ. The CDR3 runs 15 residues. This CDR3 reads CASSSTGLGANVLTF. The CDR3 bases are TGCGCCAGCAGCTCCACAGGGCTTGGGGCCAACGTCCTGACTTTC. Complete variable domain (other parts from reference TRBV5-1 and TRBJ2-6): KAGVTQTPRYLIKTRGQQVTLSCSPISGHRSVSWYQQTPGQGLQFLFEYFSETQRNKGNFPGRFSGRQFSNSRSEMNVSTLELGDSALYLCASSSTGLGANVLTFGAGSRLTVL.

The chain links TRBV3-1 (or the pseudogene TRBV3-2) to TRBJ1-2; D is undetermined. Per the germline V gene, CDR1 is LGHDT and CDR2 is YNNKEL (reference sequence). This CDR3 has 12 amino acids. Trimming stripped 1 base from V and 4 bases from J, with 4 bases between. The CDR3 nucleotides are TGTGCCAGCAGCCAAGCCCTCTATGGCTACACCTTC. This sequence encodes CASSQALYGYTF.

J is TRBJ1-1 and V is TRBV9; no reliable D call. Looked up from germline, CDR1 is SGDLS and CDR2 is YYNGEE. V was clipped by 3 bases and J by 3 bases, with 15 bases between them. CDR3 length equals 15 residues. The CDR3 region has the DNA TGTGCCAGCAGCGACCGGGGATCCCATTACACTGAAGCTTTCTTT. This gives the protein CASSDRGSHYTEAFF. The full variable domain, completed using reference TRBV9 and TRBJ1-1, is DSGVTQTPKHLITATGQRVTLRCSPRSGDLSVYWYQQSLDQGLQFLIQYYNGEERAKGNILERFSAQQFPDLHSELNLSSLELGDSALYFCASSDRGSHYTEAFFGQGTRLTVV.

The gene calls are TRBV5-5 and TRBJ2-3; the match to TRBD1 covers 10 bases. The germline V gene encodes CDR1 SGHKS and CDR2 YYEKEE (reference sequence). The CDR3 has 16 residues. V trimming: 0 bases; J trimming: 6 bases; junction bases outside the gene matches: 7. The CDR3 coding sequence is TGTGCCAGCAGCTTGGGGCTGACAGGGGGCGTTGATACGCAGTATTTT. Translating gives CASSLGLTGGVDTQYF. The whole variable domain, filled in from reference TRBV5-5 and TRBJ2-3, reads DAGVTQSPTHLIKTRGQQVTLRCSPISGHKSVSWYQQVLGQGPQFIFQYYEKEERGRGNFPDRFSARQFPNYSSELNVNALLLGDSALYLCASSLGLTGGVDTQYFGPGTRLTVL.

Many counts were recorded for this clone. Distinct nucleotide sequences in the sample also encode this CDR3. V usage is TRBV6-1 and J usage is TRBJ2-7, with D possibly matching TRBD2 (5 bases). Germline CDR1 MNHNS, CDR2 SASEGT. This CDR3 comprises 13 residues. Between the trimmed V and J ends, which lost 2 bases and 7 bases, there was a span of 12 bases. The CDR3 sequence is CASSERGSGEQYF. In DNA, the CDR3 is TGTGCCAGCAGTGAACGGGGTTCCGGTGAGCAGTACTTC.

The chain recombines TRBV5-1 with TRBJ2-7; 8 bases map to TRBD1. The trim removed 4 bases at V and 7 bases at J, leaving 7 bases unmatched. Germline loops: CDR1 SGHRS, CDR2 YFSETQ. CDR3 length: 13 residues. CDR3 sequence (DNA): TGCGCCAGCAGCGTGGGACAGGTGAGGGAGCAGTACTTC. This encodes CASSVGQVREQYF.